The 7 T cell receptor beta chains reported below all come from one sample, sequenced in a study of T cell repertoires in cytomegalovirus infection. TCRdb used MiXCR to reprocess the reads, holding one entry per CDR3 protein. The repertoire holds 400,000 or so distinct CDR3 sequences, approximately 32% seen once, with 12% to 15% in the top ten. Specimen: PBMCs. The receptors were sampled from a human donor in good health (CMV status not recorded). Some clones in this sample may be carry-over from other donors' samples.

The table lists this clonotype with a few counts. This rearrangement joins TRBV10-3 to TRBJ2-1; TRBD2 matches at 8 bases. In germline, CDR1 is ENHRY, CDR2 SYGVKD. Trimming took 3 bases from V and 4 from J; bases not matched to a gene: 5. CDR3 length: 15 residues. CDR3 nucleotide sequence: TGTGCCATCAGTGACGGGAGGGGGGTGTACAATGAGCAGTTCTTC. It translates to CAISDGRGVYNEQFF.

This chain connects TRBV19 to TRBJ1-1; 10 bases line up with TRBD1. Germline CDR1 reads LNHDA; CDR2 reads SQIVND (reference sequence). The CDR3 has 12 residues. V was clipped by 8 bases and J by 4 bases; unmatched bases: 1. The CDR3 coding sequence is TGTGCCAGTGGGGACAGGGGCACTGAAGCTTTCTTT. This encodes CASGDRGTEAFF.

This clonotype occurred a few times. The J gene is TRBJ1-4, the V gene TRBV2; tentative D call: TRBD1 (6 bases). Between the trimmed V and J ends, which lost 6 bases and 7 bases, there was a span of 12 bases. This CDR3 spans 13 amino acids. In germline, CDR1 is SNHLY, CDR2 FYNNEI. CDR3 DNA sequence: TGTGCCAGCAGGCGGGGGGCTCCTGAAAAACTGTTTTTT. It yields the protein CASRRGAPEKLFF.

J is TRBJ2-1 and V is TRBV7-9; 9 positions match TRBD1. V lost 4 bases, J lost 8 bases, and 6 bases stayed unmatched. This CDR3 is built from 14 residues. Germline V gene data show CDR1 as SEHNR and CDR2 as FQNEAQ (reference sequence). The CDR3: CASSSTGGSDEQFF. CDR3 nucleotides: TGTGCCAGCAGCTCGACAGGGGGTAGTGATGAGCAGTTCTTC. The variable domain in full, with the rest retrieved from reference TRBV7-9 and TRBJ2-1, is DTGVSQNPRHKITKRGQNVTFRCDPISEHNRLYWYRQTLGQGPEFLTYFQNEAQLEKSRLLSDRFSAERPKGSFSTLEIQRTEQGDSAMYLCASSSTGGSDEQFFGPGTRLTVL.

This clonotype was seen a few times. The chain couples TRBV7-9 to TRBJ2-7, with 12 bases aligning to TRBD2. Unmatched junction bases numbered 12, after V lost 3 bases and J lost 3 bases. This CDR3 region has 18 residues. Germline values: CDR1 SEHNR, CDR2 FQNEAQ (reference sequence). CDR3 amino acids: CASSLSSGGANDYYEQYF. DNA of the CDR3: TGTGCCAGCAGCTTGTCTAGCGGGGGGGCCAATGACTACTACGAGCAGTACTTC.

This clonotype was seen ten or more times. The chain has TRBV7-3 and TRBJ1-3, with TRBD1 matching 8 bases. Germline V gene data show CDR1 as SGHTA and CDR2 as FQGTGA. This CDR3 is 17 amino acids long. The V segment lost 4 bases and the J segment 0 bases; nucleotides outside the gene matches: 8. CDR3: CASSSGTGLVSGNTIYF. CDR3 in DNA: TGTGCCAGCAGCTCTGGGACAGGTCTTGTCTCTGGAAACACCATATATTTT.

There are a few counts of this clonotype. The chain links TRBV5-6 to TRBJ2-5, with 7 bases lining up with TRBD1. The CDR3 covers 14 residues. V was clipped by 3 bases and J by 0 bases; unmatched bases: 2. Germline CDR1 SGHDT, CDR2 YYEEEE. This CDR3 is CASSWGQYQETQYF. CDR3 DNA sequence: TGTGCCAGCAGCTGGGGACAGTACCAAGAGACCCAGTACTTC.